A single sample gave rise to the 20 T cell receptor beta chains below, sequenced in a study of T cells in Graves' hyperthyroidism and ophthalmopathy (dated by TCRdb to the late 2010s). The library was built by means of multiplex PCR. TCRdb lists the instrument as Illumina HiSeq 2000. Amplification of TCR beta CDR3 regions was carried out from RNA transcripts. The first round of RT-PCR for the TCR CDR3 was performed with the HTBI primer set and the Qiagen OneStep RT-PCR kit. Using fastp trimming at Q25 and MiXCR clonotype assembly, TCRdb reanalyzed the public sequencing data and kept in-frame beta chains. Here each entry gathers all rows of one CDR3 protein and keeps the most common genes and DNA. For this sample there are 500,000 to 650,000 distinct CDR3 sequences; about 46% appear just once. Around two fifths of the sample goes to the ten largest clones. The sequenced material came from peripheral blood or thyroid tissue (not recorded which). The receptors here all came from an adult woman with Graves' disease, either hyperthyroidism or ophthalmopathy (not recorded which).

V and J are TRBV10-3 and TRBJ2-5; 8 nucleotides agree with TRBD1. There are 14 residues in the CDR3. J was trimmed by 2 bases and V by 5 bases; bases with no gene match: 4. Germline V gene sequence: CDR1 ENHRY, CDR2 SYGVKD. CDR3 in DNA: TGTGCCATCAGTTCACGACAGGGGCAAGAGACCCAGTACTTC. Translation: CAISSRQGQETQYF.

CDR3 coding DNA: TGTGCCAGCGGAGGACCCATGGGTCCCTACGAGCAGTACTTC. It codes for CASGGPMGPYEQYF. The V and J genes are TRBV25-1 and TRBJ2-7, with D possibly TRBD2 on 5 matching bases. V was pared by 8 bases and J by 2 bases, with 16 bases between. The CDR3 spans 14 residues. Germline CDR1 is MGHDK and CDR2 is SYGVNS.

This clonotype was seen at least ten times. The V gene is TRBV5-1, the J gene TRBJ1-2, with D uncertain. Germline CDR1 and CDR2: SGHRS and YFSETQ. Trimming stripped 0 bases from V and 4 bases from J, with 16 bases between. This CDR3 is 16 amino acids long. The chain's CDR3 is CASSLAPQPGSYGYTF. CDR3 coding DNA: TGCGCCAGCAGCTTGGCCCCCCAACCGGGATCCTATGGCTACACCTTC.

This clonotype appeared many times. The genes are TRBV27 and TRBJ1-1, with D maybe TRBD1 (5 bases). Germline lookup yields CDR1 MNHEY and CDR2 SMNVEV (reference sequence). V dropped 3 bases and J dropped 6 bases, with 14 bases sitting between them. This CDR3 is 14 amino acids long. The CDR3: CASSLGRVSAEAFF. As DNA, the CDR3 is TGTGCCAGCAGTTTGGGCAGGGTGAGCGCTGAAGCTTTCTTT.

This chain uses TRBV29-1 with TRBJ1-1, with 7 bases identical to TRBD1. With V trimmed by 7 bases and J by 7 bases, 6 bases remained unmatched. CDR1 is SQVTM and CDR2 is ANQGSEA in the germline V gene. CDR3 size: 11 residues. CDR3 nucleotide sequence: TGCAGCGCCGAGGGACAGATTGAAGCTTTCTTT. It specifies CSAEGQIEAFF.

This clonotype appeared a few times. Germline is not matched at one junction end, which may reflect a read error. The chain combines TRBV6-6 with TRBJ1-2, with D perhaps matching TRBD1 (5 bases). The V gene's germline CDR1 is MNHNY and CDR2 SVGAGI (reference sequence). The CDR3 sequence is 12 residues long. CDR3: CAISDSGYGYTF. For the CDR3, the DNA is TGTGCCATCAGTGACAGCGGCTATGGCTACACCTTC.

This clonotype has a single count. This sequence joins TRBV11-2 and TRBJ2-3; the D is unclear. Germline V gives CDR1 SGHAT, CDR2 FQNNGV. V lost 5 bases, J lost 5 bases, and 11 bases lay in between. There are 13 residues in the CDR3. The CDR3 sequence is CASSQNTGDTQYF. The CDR3 nucleotides are TGTGCCAGCAGCCAAAACACTGGAGATACGCAGTATTTT.

V and J are TRBV11-2 and TRBJ2-7; D possibly corresponds to TRBD2 (5 bases). In germline, CDR1 is SGHAT, CDR2 FQNNGV. CDR3 length equals 13 residues. V lost 3 bases to trimming and J lost 6 bases, with 12 bases between them. The CDR3, as DNA: TGTGCCAGCAGCTTGGGGAGTTGGAGCGAGCAGTACTTC. It specifies CASSLGSWSEQYF.

In its sample, this clonotype was seen many times. J is TRBJ2-2 and V is TRBV19; no firm D call. Germline V lookup: CDR1 LNHDA, CDR2 SQIVND (reference sequence). This CDR3 contains 15 residues. Trimming took off 7 bases at V and 1 base at J, with 13 bases between the two ends. CDR3 region: CASTPPLRNTGELFF. CDR3 coding DNA: TGTGCCAGTACCCCGCCCCTACGGAACACCGGGGAGCTGTTTTTT.

The table lists this clonotype with a count of one. The V gene is TRBV11-2, the J gene TRBJ1-1; unclear D gene. With 5 bases removed from V and 0 bases from J, the gap between germline ends came to 19 bases. Germline V gives CDR1 SGHAT, CDR2 FQNNGV. The CDR3 extends over 17 amino acids. For the CDR3, the DNA is TGTGCCAGCAGCCCAGGTGAGTCACTAGGGATGAACACTGAAGCTTTCTTT. Translation gives CASSPGESLGMNTEAFF.

CDR3 coding DNA: TGTGCCACCAGTAGCGGGAGGGCCAACGTCCTGACTTTC. Amino acid sequence: CATSSGRANVLTF. This rearrangement joins TRBV15 to TRBJ2-6, with 8 bases aligning to TRBD2. CDR1 is LNHNV and CDR2 is YYDKDF in the germline V gene (reference sequence). This CDR3 is built from 13 residues. After removal of 6 bases from V and 5 bases from J, the junction contained 0 bases not matched to a gene.

In regard to this clonotype: This sequence may be a read error, since a much larger clone differs from it by one base. V is TRBV7-9 and J is TRBJ2-7, with D possibly being TRBD2 (6 bases). Germline values: CDR1 SEHNR, CDR2 FQNEAQ (reference sequence). This CDR3 is 15 amino acids long. The CDR3 spells CASSPPGAGPEGQCF. CDR3 coding DNA: TGTGCCAGCAGCCCCCCCGGGGCGGGACCCGAAGGGCAGTGCTTC.

About this clonotype itself: Germline and junction disagree at one end, which may indicate a read error. The rearrangement joins TRBV2 to TRBJ2-2; no definite D call. This CDR3 contains 14 residues. Per the germline V gene, CDR1 is SNHLY and CDR2 is FYNNEI. The chain's CDR3 is CASRVGRNTGELFF. The CDR3 DNA reads as TGTGCCAGCAGGGTCGGGCGGAACACCGGTGAGCTGTTTTTT.

V is TRBV10-3 and J is TRBJ1-5; 8 nucleotides line up with TRBD1. Germline V gene lookup returns CDR1 ENHRY and CDR2 SYGVKD. The CDR3 has 14 residues. V was clipped by 10 bases and J by 0 bases; unmatched bases: 5. The CDR3 DNA reads TGTGCCAGTACCGGGACAGGTAGCAATCAGCCCCAGCATTTT. Encoded protein: CASTGTGSNQPQHF.

The chain carries TRBV20-1 and TRBJ2-6; no definite D call. The ends were cut back, 0 bases at V and 3 bases at J, with 3 bases in the middle. The CDR3 runs to 13 residues. CDR1 DFQATT and CDR2 SNEGSKA come from the germline V gene (reference sequence). The CDR3 DNA follows: TGCAGTGCTAGAGAGTATGGGGCCAACGTCCTGACTTTC. Its protein product is CSAREYGANVLTF.

V and J are TRBV20-1 and TRBJ2-7; 10 nucleotides line up with TRBD1. The CDR3 spans 14 residues. The V and J ends lost 2 bases and 7 bases, in that order; junction bases with no gene match: 8. The germline V gene has CDR1 DFQATT and CDR2 SNEGSKA (reference sequence). The CDR3 bases are TGCAGTGCTAGAAGACAGGGGGCTCTCGGGGAGCAGTACTTC. Its protein product is CSARRQGALGEQYF.

This chain links TRBV10-3 with TRBJ1-2; 11 bases fit TRBD1. With 5 bases clipped from V and 6 bases from J, the junction kept 5 bases outside the gene matches. The CDR3 spans 14 residues. Germline values: CDR1 ENHRY, CDR2 SYGVKD. CDR3 protein: CAISRPGQGDGYTF. The CDR3 region has the DNA TGTGCCATCAGTCGACCGGGACAGGGGGATGGCTACACCTTC.

Remarks on this clonotype: This could be a read error, since a much larger clone is one nucleotide away. The CDR3 end shows no conserved phenylalanine or tryptophan, and so a read error is likely. The chain carries TRBV11-2 and TRBJ2-7; a weak D match, TRBD1 (5 bases). Per germline, CDR1 SGHAT and CDR2 FQNNGV. Trimming pared 1 base from V and 1 base from J, leaving 11 bases between. The CDR3 runs 15 residues. The CDR3: CASSLAYDSSYEQYL. CDR3 bases: TGTGCCAGCAGCTTAGCTTACGACAGTTCCTACGAGCAGTACCTC.

The CDR3 nucleotides are TGTGCCAGCAGTGGGCGGGCCGGAGGGACCCAGTACTTC. The encoded protein is CASSGRAGGTQYF. The V gene is TRBV2, the J gene TRBJ2-5, with D perhaps TRBD2 (5 bases). The CDR3 length is 13 residues. Germline assignment: CDR1 SNHLY and CDR2 FYNNEI. V lost 4 bases and J 7 bases, leaving 13 bases between the germline ends. The entire variable domain, with the rest obtained from reference TRBV2 and TRBJ2-5, is as follows: EPEVTQTPSHQVTQMGQEVILRCVPISNHLYFYWYRQILGQKVEFLVSFYNNEISEKSEIFDDQFSVERPDGSNFTLKIRSTKLEDSAMYFCASSGRAGGTQYFGPGTRLLVL.

The chain links TRBV10-3 to TRBJ1-3; 8 bases line up with TRBD1. V gave up 6 bases and J gave up 2 bases; unmatched junction bases: 9. Germline CDR1 reads ENHRY; CDR2 reads SYGVKD. This CDR3 comprises 16 residues. CDR3 in DNA: TGTGCCATCAGCCCTGGACAGGGAAGAGCTGGAAACACCATATATTTT. It translates to CAISPGQGRAGNTIYF.